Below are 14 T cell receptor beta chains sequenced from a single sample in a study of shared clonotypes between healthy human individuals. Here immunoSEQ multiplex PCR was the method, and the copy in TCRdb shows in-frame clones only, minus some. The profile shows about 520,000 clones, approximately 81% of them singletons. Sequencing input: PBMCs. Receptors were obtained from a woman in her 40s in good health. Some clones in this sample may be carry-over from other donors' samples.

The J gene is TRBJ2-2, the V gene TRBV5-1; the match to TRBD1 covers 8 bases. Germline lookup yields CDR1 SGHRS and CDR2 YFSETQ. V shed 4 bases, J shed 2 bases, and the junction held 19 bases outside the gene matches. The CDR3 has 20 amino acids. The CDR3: CASSLDTAGGVTYNTGELFF. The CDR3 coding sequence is TGCGCCAGCAGCCTGGACACGGCAGGGGGCGTCACCTACAACACCGGGGAGCTGTTTTTT.

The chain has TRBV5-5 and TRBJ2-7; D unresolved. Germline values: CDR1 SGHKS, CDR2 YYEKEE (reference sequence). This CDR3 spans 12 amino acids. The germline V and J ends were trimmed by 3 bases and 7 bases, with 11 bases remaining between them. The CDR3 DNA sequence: TGTGCCAGCAGCTCCAATTGGCGTGAGCAGTACTTC. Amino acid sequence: CASSSNWREQYF.

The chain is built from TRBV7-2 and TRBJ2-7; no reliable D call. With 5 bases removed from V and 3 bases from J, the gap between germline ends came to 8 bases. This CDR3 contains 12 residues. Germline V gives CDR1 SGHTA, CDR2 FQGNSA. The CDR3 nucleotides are TGTGCCAGCAGCCCCCCCGGCTACGAGCAGTACTTC. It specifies CASSPPGYEQYF.

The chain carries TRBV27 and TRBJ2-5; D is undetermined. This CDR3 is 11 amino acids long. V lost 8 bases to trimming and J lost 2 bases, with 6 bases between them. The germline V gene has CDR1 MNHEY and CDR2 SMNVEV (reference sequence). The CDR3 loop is CASPRQETQYF. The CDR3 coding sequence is TGTGCCAGCCCCCGACAAGAGACCCAGTACTTC.

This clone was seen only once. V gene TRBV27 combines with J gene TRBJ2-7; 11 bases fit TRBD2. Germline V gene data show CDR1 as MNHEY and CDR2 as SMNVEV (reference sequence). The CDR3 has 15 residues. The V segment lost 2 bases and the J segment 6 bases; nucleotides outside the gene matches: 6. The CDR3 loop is CASSLLTSGTSEQYF. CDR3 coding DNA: TGTGCCAGCAGTTTACTGACTAGCGGGACCAGCGAGCAGTACTTC.

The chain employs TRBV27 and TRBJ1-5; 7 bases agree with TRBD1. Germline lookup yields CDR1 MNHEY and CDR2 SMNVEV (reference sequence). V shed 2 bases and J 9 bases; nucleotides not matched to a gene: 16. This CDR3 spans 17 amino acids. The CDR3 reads CASSLSPWDSPGLPQHF. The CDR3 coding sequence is TGTGCCAGCAGTTTAAGCCCATGGGACAGCCCGGGGCTGCCCCAGCATTTT.

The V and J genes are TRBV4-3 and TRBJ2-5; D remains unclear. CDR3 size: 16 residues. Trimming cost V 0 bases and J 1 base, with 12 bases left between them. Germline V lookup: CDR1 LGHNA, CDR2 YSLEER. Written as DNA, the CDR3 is TGCGCCAGCAGCCAAGAGGGTAGTGTCGGCCAAGAGACCCAGTACTTC. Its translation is CASSQEGSVGQETQYF.

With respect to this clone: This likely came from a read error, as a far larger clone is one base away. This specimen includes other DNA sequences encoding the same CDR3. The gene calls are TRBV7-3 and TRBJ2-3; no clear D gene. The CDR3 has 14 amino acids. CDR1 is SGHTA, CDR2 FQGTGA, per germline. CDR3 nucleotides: TGTGCTAGCAGCCCCCTACAGCGCACAGATACGCAGTATTTT. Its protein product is CASSPLQRTDTQYF.

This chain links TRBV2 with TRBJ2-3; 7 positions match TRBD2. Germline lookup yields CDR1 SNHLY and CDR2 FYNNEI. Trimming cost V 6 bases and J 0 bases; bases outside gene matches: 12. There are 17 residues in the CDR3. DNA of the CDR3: TGTGCCAGCAGGACGCGGCGGGGGTACACTAGCACAGATACGCAGTATTTT. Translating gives CASRTRRGYTSTDTQYF.

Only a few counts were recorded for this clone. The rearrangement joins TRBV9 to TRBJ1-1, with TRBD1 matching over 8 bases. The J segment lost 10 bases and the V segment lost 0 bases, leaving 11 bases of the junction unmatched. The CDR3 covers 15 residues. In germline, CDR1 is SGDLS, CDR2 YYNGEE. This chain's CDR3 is CASSVEGQDLTGAFF. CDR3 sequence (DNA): TGTGCCAGCAGCGTAGAGGGACAGGACCTTACAGGAGCTTTCTTT.

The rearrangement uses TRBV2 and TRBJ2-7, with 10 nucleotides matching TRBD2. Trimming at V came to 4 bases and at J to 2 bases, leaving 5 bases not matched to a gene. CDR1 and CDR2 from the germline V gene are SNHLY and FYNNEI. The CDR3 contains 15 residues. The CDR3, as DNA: TGTGCCAGCAGTGGCGTAGCGGGGGGAACCTACGAGCAGTACTTC. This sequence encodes CASSGVAGGTYEQYF.

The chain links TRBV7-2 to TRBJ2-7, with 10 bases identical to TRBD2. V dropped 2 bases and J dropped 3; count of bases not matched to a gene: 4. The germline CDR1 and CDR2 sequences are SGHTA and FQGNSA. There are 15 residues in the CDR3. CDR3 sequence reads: CASSLTGTSDYEQYF. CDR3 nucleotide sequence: TGTGCCAGCAGCTTAACCGGGACTAGCGACTACGAGCAGTACTTC.

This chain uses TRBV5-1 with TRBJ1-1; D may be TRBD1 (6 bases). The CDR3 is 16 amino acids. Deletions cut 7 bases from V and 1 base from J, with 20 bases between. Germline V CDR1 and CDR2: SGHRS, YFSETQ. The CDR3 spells CASANRDVLKNTEAFF. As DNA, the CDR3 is TGCGCCAGCGCGAACAGGGATGTTCTTAAGAACACTGAAGCTTTCTTT. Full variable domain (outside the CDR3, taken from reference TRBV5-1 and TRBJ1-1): KAGVTQTPRYLIKTRGQQVTLSCSPISGHRSVSWYQQTPGQGLQFLFEYFSETQRNKGNFPGRFSGRQFSNSRSEMNVSTLELGDSALYLCASANRDVLKNTEAFFGQGTRLTVV.

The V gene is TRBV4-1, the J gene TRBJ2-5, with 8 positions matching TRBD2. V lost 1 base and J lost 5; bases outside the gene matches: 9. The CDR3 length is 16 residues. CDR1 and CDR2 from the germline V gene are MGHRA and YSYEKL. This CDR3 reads CASSQGLTTSEETQYF. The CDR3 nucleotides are TGCGCCAGCAGCCAAGGCTTAACGACTAGCGAGGAGACCCAGTACTTC.